The clone carrying this T cell receptor beta chain appeared a few times. This sample was included in a study of spatial heterogeneity in lung cancer. TCRdb re-derived calls from the 5' RACE reads in MiXCR, one entry per CDR3 protein. The sample lists tens of thousands of distinct CDR3 sequences, about 10% occurring once. The CDR3 length is 16 residues. Germline trimming cut 0 bases from V and 9 bases from J; bases unmatched to any gene: 8. In germline, CDR1 is LGHDT, CDR2 YNNKEL (reference sequence). As to time point: blood at routine non-recurrence follow-up after resection. Extraction of whole RNA from tumor, nontumor lung or frozen PBMC preceded unsorted sequencing.

The sample here was PBMCs, taken at follow-up. The source of this sequence is a female donor with early-stage non-small cell lung cancer. The chain carries TRBV3-1 and TRBJ2-1; the match to TRBD2 covers 10 bases. The CDR3 coding sequence is TGTGCCAGCAGCCAAGACTGGGCTAGCGGGGGAATTGAGCAGTTCTTC. Translated, it gives CASSQDWASGGIEQFF.